One T cell receptor (beta chain) is described in this entry. Its target antigen remains unknown. Within one base of it there is no much larger clone, and no base qualities were kept. Genomic DNA was isolated from the sorted cells so that the TCRbeta CDR3 region could be sequenced. The immunoSEQ Assay was used for sequencing of TCRbeta CDR3 regions. The table was pulled from immuneACCESS by TCRdb, which kept in-frame rearrangements only. Such tables lose some clones; where checked, under half of the loss comes from unresolved V genes, and the rest has no known cause. The sample table records approximately 98,000 clones; about 80% of these occur just once. The top ten clones comprise roughly 5.4% of the sample. The sample originates from a study of OX40 agonist ivuxolimab in advanced cancers. Turning to the overall study: Ivuxolimab was a fully human IgG2 agonistic monoclonal antibody targeting the costimulatory receptor OX40 (CD134). The paper reports the monotherapy dose-escalation portion (N of about 51 patients) of the phase I ivuxolimab trial. The purpose of peripheral TCRbeta sequencing was to test whether ivuxolimab changed TCR sequence diversity and led to clonal T-cell expansion. Prior anti-PD-1, anti-PD-L1 or anti-CTLA-4 therapy was permitted, and checkpoint inhibitors had been received by about two fifths of dose-escalation patients. Of the 50 to 55 patients in dose escalation, about 20 had hepatocellular carcinoma, about 15 had melanoma, 9 had renal cell carcinoma and 9 had head and neck cancer. Intravenous ivuxolimab was administered to patients every 2 weeks at six dose levels: 0.01, 0.1, 0.3, 1.5, 3 and 10 mg/kg. Three dose-escalation patients achieved partial responses, one with hepatocellular carcinoma and two with cutaneous melanoma. In the dose-escalation cohort, 82.7% of patients were male, and the mean age was approximately 60 years, with a range of 23 to 79.

What the research found in general, with its limitations: At doses of 0.1 to 3.0 mg/kg, clonal expansion of both CD4+ and CD8+ blood T cells was observed from baseline to week 6. After ivuxolimab, more expanded clones were found on average in CD8+ T cells than in CD4+ T cells. In the 0.1-3.0 mg/kg groups, partial responders had among the lowest normalized peripheral clonal expansion, particularly in CD8+ T cells. The antigen specificity of the clonally expanded peripheral T cells was not determined. Low levels of normalized T-cell clonal expansion were also seen in some patients who did not respond.

Its CDR3 holds 16 amino acids, cysteine through phenylalanine. Only the CDR3 DNA is retained, 48 bases long and in frame from the first base. The CDR1 and CDR2 encoded by the germline V gene are SGHTA and FQGNSA. Unmatched junction bases come to 3, with V trimmed by 1 base and J by 3 bases. Patients with a history of autoimmune disease or receiving systemic immunosuppression were excluded from the trial. Peripheral blood for TCR sequencing was drawn from every dose cohort at baseline, at cycle 4 day 1 and at cycle 7 day 1. The samples were taken from a phase I, first-in-human, multicenter, open-label dose-escalation trial of ivuxolimab. Adults with locally advanced or metastatic melanoma, renal cell, hepatocellular, or head and neck squamous cell carcinoma were enrolled in the trial. Before TCR sequencing, CD4+ T cells and CD8+ T cells from peripheral blood were sorted into separate populations.

The chain employs TRBV7-2 and TRBJ1-1, and TRBD1 aligns with 12 junction nucleotides. This receptor was obtained from an adult with an advanced solid tumor such as melanoma, head and neck, liver or kidney cancer. The sample in question was CD4+ or CD8+ T cells sorted from blood, obtained in a trial of the OX40 agonist ivuxolimab. The nucleotide sequence is TGTGCCAGCAGCTTAGTCGGGACAGGGGGCCACACTGAAGCTTTCTTT. This codes for CASSLVGTGGHTEAFF. Reference TRBV7-2 and TRBJ1-1 genes cover what lies past the CDR3, so the full variable domain is GAGVSQSPSNKVTEKGKDVELRCDPISGHTALYWYRQSLGQGLEFLIYFQGNSAPDKSGLPSDRFSAERTGGSVSTLTIQRTQQEDSAVYLCASSLVGTGGHTEAFFGQGTRLTVV.